The 3 T cell receptor beta chains presented below share a single source sample, sequenced in a study of patients and donors after allogeneic stem cell transplantation. TCRdb fed the RT-PCR reads into MiXCR, producing one record per CDR3 protein. The sample yields about 960,000 distinct CDR3 sequences, around 17% seen once. Sample: blood, either unsorted or a sorted T cell fraction (not recorded which). The receptors come from a human donor who was either an allogeneic HSCT recipient or a stem cell or donor lymphocyte infusion donor (not recorded which). It is not recorded whose cells these are; they may come from a transplant donor.

This clonotype came up once. The rearrangement links TRBV10-2 to TRBJ2-3, with D uncertain. The CDR3 loop spans 13 amino acids. Germline loops: CDR1 WSHSY, CDR2 SAAADI. With 2 bases removed from V and 4 bases from J, the gap between germline ends came to 7 bases. CDR3 DNA: TGCGCCAGCAGTGAGATTACGGCAGATACGCAGTATTTT. It yields the protein CASSEITADTQYF.

On this clonotype itself: The junction departs from the called germline gene at one end, perhaps through a read error. The chain couples TRBV29-1 to TRBJ1-2; D perhaps matches TRBD1 (6 bases). Germline V gives CDR1 SQVTM, CDR2 ANQGSEA. This CDR3 has 13 residues. The CDR3 DNA reads as TGCAGCGTGGAAGAACAGGGAGGCTATGGCTACACCTTC. Translated: CSVEEQGGYGYTF.

This chain joins TRBV25-1 and TRBJ1-5, with unresolved D. Germline lookup yields CDR1 MGHDK and CDR2 SYGVNS. Trimming took off 8 bases at V and 2 bases at J, with 10 bases between the two ends. CDR3 length: 13 residues. This chain's CDR3 is CASGDGGNQPQHF. The CDR3 region has the DNA TGTGCCAGCGGAGACGGGGGCAATCAGCCCCAGCATTTT.